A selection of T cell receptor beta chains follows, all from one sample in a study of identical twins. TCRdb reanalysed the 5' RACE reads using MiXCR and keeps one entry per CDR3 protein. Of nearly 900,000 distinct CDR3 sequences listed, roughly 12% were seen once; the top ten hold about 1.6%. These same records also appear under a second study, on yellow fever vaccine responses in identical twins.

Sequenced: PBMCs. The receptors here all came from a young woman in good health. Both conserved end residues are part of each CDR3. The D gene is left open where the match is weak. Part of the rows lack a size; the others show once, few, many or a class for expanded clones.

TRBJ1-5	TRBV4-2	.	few	CASSKDQGNQPQHF	TGTGCCAGCAGCAAGGACCAAGGAAATCAGCCCCAGCATTTT
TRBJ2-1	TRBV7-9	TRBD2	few	CASSLAGLALAMDEQFF	TGTGCCAGCAGCTTAGCGGGACTAGCGCTGGCGATGGATGAGCAGTTCTTC
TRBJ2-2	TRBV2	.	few	CASSRDNLEGELFF	TGTGCCAGCAGCCGGGACAACCTCGAAGGGGAGCTGTTTTTT
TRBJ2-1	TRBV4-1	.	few	CASSQDRTGNEQFF	TGCGCCAGCAGCCAAGATCGGACGGGCAATGAGCAGTTCTTC
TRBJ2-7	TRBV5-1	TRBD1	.	CASSSQGEAIYEQYF	TGCGCCAGCAGCTCACAGGGGGAGGCGATCTACGAGCAGTACTTC
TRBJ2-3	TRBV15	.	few	CATSRPGTRGADTQYF	TGTGCCACCAGCAGACCCGGGACCAGGGGGGCAGATACGCAGTATTTT
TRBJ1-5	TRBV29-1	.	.	CSVRMGNQPQHF	TGCAGCGTTCGGATGGGAAATCAGCCCCAGCATTTT
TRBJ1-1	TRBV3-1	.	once	CASSQDRGGFEAFF	TGTGCCAGCAGCCAAGATCGCGGGGGCTTTGAAGCTTTCTTT
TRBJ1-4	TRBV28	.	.	CASSPIGFNEKLFF	TGTGCCAGCAGCCCCATAGGCTTCAATGAAAAACTGTTTTTT
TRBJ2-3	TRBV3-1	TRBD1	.	CASSRQGKADTQYF	TGTGCCAGCAGCCGACAGGGGAAGGCAGATACGCAGTATTTT
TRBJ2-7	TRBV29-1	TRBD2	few	CSVDDLSGRAYEQYF	TGCAGCGTTGACGACCTCAGCGGGAGGGCCTACGAGCAGTACTTC
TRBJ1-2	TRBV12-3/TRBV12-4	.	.	CASSEVRAPSNYGYTF	TGTGCCAGCAGCGAAGTCAGGGCGCCTTCTAACTATGGCTACACCTTC
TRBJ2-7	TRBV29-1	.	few	CSVGGQSTYEQYF	TGCAGCGTTGGAGGACAGTCCACCTACGAGCAGTACTTC
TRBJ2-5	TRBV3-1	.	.	CASSQGPLAPETQYF	TGTGCCAGCAGCCAAGGTCCGCTAGCCCCGGAGACCCAGTACTTC
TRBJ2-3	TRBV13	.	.	CASSPGRDSRLFTQYF	TGTGCCAGCAGCCCAGGCCGGGACTCGCGGCTATTTACGCAGTATTTT
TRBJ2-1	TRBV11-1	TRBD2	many	CASSPSERGKRIYNEQFF	TGTGCCAGCAGCCCCTCAGAGCGGGGCAAGCGTATTTACAATGAGCAGTTCTTC
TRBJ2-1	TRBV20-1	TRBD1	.	CSATTGIKQFF	TGCAGTGCTACGACAGGGATTAAGCAGTTCTTC
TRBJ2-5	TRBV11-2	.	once	CASSLDILSRETQYF	TGTGCCAGCAGCTTAGATATCCTAAGTCGGGAGACCCAGTACTTC
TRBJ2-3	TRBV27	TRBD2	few	CASGERGDPRYTQYF	TGTGCCAGCGGCGAGCGGGGGGACCCGCGGTATACGCAGTATTTT